This record covers a single T cell receptor beta chain. Trimming removed 5 bases at V and 0 bases at J, with 8 bases between. The CDR3 runs 15 residues. Germline assignment: CDR1 MDHEN and CDR2 SYDVKM. The source of the sample is a study of blood T cell repertoires in COVID-19. Study-wide background: Both acute and convalescent COVID-19 samples were obtained from the United States, Italy and Spain. PBMCs, B-cell-depleted T cells, or T cells were the source of the cDNA or gDNA that made up the material.

Authors' data handling: Using reference gene primer amplification, nucleated cell counts were estimated. The method was immunoSEQ multiplex PCR; TCRdb's version includes in-frame clones alone and lacks a portion of them. From that table come the V and J calls and clone size; the DNA was used to work out D and trimming. Among about 74,000 clones listed, approximately 80% were seen once. The chain has TRBV28 and TRBJ2-6; D is possibly TRBD1 (5 bases). Sequenced input: peripheral blood. This clonotype was sampled from a human donor in a cohort sampled during active COVID-19. CDR3 sequence (DNA): TGTGCCAGCAGTAAGACAGTCTCTGGGGCCAACGTCCTGACTTTC. Its protein product is CASSKTVSGANVLTF. Full variable domain (rest looked up from reference TRBV28 and TRBJ2-6): DVKVTQSSRYLVKRTGEKVFLECVQDMDHENMFWYRQDPGLGLRLIYFSYDVKMKEKGDIPEGYSVSREKKERFSLILESASTNQTSMYLCASSKTVSGANVLTFGAGSRLTVL.